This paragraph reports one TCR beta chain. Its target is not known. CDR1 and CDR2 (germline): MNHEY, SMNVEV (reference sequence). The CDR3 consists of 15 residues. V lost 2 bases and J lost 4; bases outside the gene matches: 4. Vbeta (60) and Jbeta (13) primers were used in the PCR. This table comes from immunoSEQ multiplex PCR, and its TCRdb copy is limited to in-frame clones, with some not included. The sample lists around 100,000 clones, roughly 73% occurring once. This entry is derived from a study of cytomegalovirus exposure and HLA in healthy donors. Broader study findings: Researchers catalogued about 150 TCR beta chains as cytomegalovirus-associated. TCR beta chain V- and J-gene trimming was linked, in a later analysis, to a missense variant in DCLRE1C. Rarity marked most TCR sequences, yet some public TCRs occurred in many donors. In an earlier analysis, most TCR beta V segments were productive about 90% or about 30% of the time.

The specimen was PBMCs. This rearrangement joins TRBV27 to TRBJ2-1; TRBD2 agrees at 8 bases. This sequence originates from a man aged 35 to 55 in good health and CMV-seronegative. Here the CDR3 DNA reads TGTGCCAGCAGTTTAGTAGCGGGGCTGTACAATGAGCAGTTCTTC. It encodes CASSLVAGLYNEQFF.